The 2 T cell receptor beta chains below come from one sample, sequenced in a study of blood T cells in healthy people across ages (dated by TCRdb to about 2015). Receptor amplification or capture employed 5' RACE. Instrument on record: Illumina HiSeq 2500. A second roughly 6 to 12 cycle PCR used a sample-barcoded 5' primer and a J-beta primer mix. Using fastp trimming at Q25 and MiXCR clonotype assembly, TCRdb reanalyzed the public sequencing data and kept in-frame beta chains. Duplicate CDR3 protein sequences are folded into a single record with the most common DNA and genes. Within this sample are over 1,500,000 distinct CDR3 sequences, with 40% to 55% of them counted one time only. The ten largest clones add up to around 2.1% of the sample. Input material: blood. The receptors stem from a woman in her thirties or forties in good health.

The chain links TRBV6-5 to TRBJ2-3; D perhaps matches TRBD2 (7 bases). Germline values: CDR1 MNHEY, CDR2 SVGAGI. CDR3 size: 15 residues. Trimming removed 2 bases at V and 3 bases at J, with 12 bases between. CDR3 protein: CASSYEGGGTDTQYF. CDR3 in DNA: TGTGCCAGCAGTTACGAAGGGGGGGGAACAGATACGCAGTATTTT.

This chain joins TRBV6-5 and TRBJ2-5, with 9 bases that match TRBD2. CDR1 MNHEY and CDR2 SVGAGI come from the germline V gene. V shed 2 bases and J 5 bases; nucleotides not matched to a gene: 12. This CDR3 is built from 17 residues. This chain's CDR3 is CASSYPASGATGETQYF. Here the CDR3 DNA reads TGTGCCAGCAGTTACCCCGCTAGCGGGGCTACCGGGGAGACCCAGTACTTC.